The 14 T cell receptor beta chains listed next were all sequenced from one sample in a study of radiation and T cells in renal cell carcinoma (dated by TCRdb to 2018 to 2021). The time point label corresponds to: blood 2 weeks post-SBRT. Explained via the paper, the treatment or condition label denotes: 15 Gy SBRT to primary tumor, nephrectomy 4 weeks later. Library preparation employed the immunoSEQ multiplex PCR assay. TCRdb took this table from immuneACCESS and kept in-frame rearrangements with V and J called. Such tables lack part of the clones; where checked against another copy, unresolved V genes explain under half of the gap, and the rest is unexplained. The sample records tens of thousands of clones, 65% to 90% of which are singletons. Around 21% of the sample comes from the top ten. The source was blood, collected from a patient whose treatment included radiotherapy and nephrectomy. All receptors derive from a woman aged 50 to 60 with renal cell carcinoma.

CDR3 loop: CASSTQTGRETQYF. The CDR3 DNA follows: TGTGCCAGCAGTACACAGACAGGGAGAGAGACCCAGTACTTC. The chain carries TRBV9 and TRBJ2-5, with 7 bases lining up with TRBD1. The trim removed 5 bases at V and 4 bases at J, leaving 8 bases unmatched. CDR1 is SGDLS, CDR2 YYNGEE, per germline. This CDR3 contains 14 residues.

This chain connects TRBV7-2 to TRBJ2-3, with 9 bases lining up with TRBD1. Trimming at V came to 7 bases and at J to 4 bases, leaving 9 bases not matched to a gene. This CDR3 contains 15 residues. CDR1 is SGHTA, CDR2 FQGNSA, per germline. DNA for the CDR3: TGTGCCAGCATCTATGGACAGGGGATGTCAGATACGCAGTATTTT. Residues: CASIYGQGMSDTQYF.

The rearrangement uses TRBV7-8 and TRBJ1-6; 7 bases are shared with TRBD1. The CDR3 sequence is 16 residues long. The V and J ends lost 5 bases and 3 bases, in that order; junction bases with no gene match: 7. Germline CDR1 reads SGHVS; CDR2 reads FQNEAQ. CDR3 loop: CASSPSGTDYNSPLHF. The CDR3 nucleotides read TGTGCCAGCAGCCCCTCAGGGACAGACTATAATTCACCCCTCCACTTT.

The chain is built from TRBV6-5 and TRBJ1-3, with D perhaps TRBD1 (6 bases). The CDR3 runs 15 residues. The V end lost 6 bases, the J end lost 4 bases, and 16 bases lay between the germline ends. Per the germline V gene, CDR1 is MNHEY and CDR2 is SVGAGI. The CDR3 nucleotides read TGTGCCAGCAGGGCAGGGCCCCAGGGGGGAAACACCATATATTTT. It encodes CASRAGPQGGNTIYF.

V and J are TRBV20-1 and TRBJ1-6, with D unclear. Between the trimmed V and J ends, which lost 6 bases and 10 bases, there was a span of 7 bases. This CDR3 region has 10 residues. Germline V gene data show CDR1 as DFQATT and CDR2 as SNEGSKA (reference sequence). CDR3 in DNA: TGCAGTGCCTATCGGTCACCCCTCCACTTT. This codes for CSAYRSPLHF.

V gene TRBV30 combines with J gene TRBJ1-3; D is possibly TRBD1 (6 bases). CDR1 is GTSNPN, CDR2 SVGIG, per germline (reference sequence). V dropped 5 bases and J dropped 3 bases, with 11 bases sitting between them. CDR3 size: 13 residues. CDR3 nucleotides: TGTGCCTGGTTGGACAGAGGTGGAAACACCATATATTTT. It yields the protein CAWLDRGGNTIYF.

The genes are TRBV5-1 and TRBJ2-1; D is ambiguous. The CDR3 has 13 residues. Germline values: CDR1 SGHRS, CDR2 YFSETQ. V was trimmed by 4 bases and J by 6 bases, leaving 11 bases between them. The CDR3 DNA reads TGCGCCAGCAGCGGGCACAACTTCAATGAGCAGTTCTTC. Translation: CASSGHNFNEQFF. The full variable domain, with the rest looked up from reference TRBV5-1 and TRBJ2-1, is KAGVTQTPRYLIKTRGQQVTLSCSPISGHRSVSWYQQTPGQGLQFLFEYFSETQRNKGNFPGRFSGRQFSNSRSEMNVSTLELGDSALYLCASSGHNFNEQFFGPGTRLTVL.

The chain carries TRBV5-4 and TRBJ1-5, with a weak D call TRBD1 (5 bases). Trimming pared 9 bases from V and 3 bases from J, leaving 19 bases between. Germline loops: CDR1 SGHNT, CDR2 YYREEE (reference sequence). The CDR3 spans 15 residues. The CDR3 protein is CATSRAGLTNQPQHF. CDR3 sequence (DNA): TGTGCCACCTCAAGGGCAGGGTTAACCAATCAGCCCCAGCATTTT.

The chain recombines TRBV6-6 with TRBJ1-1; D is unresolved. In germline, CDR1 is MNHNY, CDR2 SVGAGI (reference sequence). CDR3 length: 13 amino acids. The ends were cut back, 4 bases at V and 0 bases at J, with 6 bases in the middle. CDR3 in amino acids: CASSFGLNTEAFF. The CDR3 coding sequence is TGTGCCAGCAGTTTCGGGCTGAACACTGAAGCTTTCTTT.

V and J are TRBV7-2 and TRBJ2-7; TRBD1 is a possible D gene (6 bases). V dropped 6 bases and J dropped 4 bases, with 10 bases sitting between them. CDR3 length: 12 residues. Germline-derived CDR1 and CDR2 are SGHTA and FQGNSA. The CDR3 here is CASRQGLYEQYF. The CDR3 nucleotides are TGTGCCAGCAGACAGGGATTATACGAGCAGTACTTC.

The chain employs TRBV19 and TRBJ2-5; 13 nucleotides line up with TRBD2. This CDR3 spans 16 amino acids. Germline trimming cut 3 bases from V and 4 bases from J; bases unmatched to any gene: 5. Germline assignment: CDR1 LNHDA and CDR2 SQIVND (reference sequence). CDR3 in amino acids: CASSIGLAGALETQYF. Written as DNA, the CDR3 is TGTGCCAGTAGTATTGGACTAGCGGGGGCTCTAGAGACCCAGTACTTC.

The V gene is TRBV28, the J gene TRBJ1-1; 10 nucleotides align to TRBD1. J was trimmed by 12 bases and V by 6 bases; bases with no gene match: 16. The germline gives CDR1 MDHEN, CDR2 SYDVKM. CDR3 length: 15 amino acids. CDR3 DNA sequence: TGTGCCAGCAGCTTAGTGACCGGGACAGGGGATCGACCTTTCTTT. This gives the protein CASSLVTGTGDRPFF.

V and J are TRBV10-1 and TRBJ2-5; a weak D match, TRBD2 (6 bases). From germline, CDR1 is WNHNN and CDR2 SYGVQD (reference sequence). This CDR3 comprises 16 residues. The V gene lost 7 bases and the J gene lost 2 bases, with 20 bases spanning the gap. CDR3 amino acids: CASMTQRAEPQETQYF. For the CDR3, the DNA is TGCGCCAGCATGACCCAGCGGGCGGAGCCTCAAGAGACCCAGTACTTC.

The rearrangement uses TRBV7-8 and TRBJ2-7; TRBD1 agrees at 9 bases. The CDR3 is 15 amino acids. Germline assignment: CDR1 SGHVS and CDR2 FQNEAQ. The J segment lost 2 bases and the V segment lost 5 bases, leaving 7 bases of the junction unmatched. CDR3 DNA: TGTGCCAGCAGCCTTACGGACAGGGGAACCTACGAGCAGTACTTC. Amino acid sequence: CASSLTDRGTYEQYF. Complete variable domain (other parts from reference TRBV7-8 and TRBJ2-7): GAGVSQSPRYKVAKRGQDVALRCDPISGHVSLFWYQQALGQGPEFLTYFQNEAQLDKSGLPSDRFFAERPEGSVSTLKIQRTQQEDSAVYLCASSLTDRGTYEQYFGPGTRLTVT.